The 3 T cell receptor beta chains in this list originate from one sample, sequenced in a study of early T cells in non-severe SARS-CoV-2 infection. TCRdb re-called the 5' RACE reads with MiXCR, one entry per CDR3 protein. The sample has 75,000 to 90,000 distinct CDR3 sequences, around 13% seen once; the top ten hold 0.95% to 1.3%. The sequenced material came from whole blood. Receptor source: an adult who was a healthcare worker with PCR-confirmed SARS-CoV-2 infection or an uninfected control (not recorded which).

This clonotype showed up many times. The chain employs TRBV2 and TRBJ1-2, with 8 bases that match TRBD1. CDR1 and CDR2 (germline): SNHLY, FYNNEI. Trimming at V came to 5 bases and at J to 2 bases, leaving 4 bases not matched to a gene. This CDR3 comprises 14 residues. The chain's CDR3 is CASSSRQGNYGYTF. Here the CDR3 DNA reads TGTGCCAGCAGTTCCAGACAGGGGAACTATGGCTACACCTTC.

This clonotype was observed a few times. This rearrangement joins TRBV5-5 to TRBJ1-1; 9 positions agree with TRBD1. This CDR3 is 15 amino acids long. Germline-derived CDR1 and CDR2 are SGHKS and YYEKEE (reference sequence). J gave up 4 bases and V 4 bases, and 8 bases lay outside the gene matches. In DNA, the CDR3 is TGTGCCAGCAGCCTTACAGGGGGCGTGGGCACTGAAGCTTTCTTT. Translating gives CASSLTGGVGTEAFF.

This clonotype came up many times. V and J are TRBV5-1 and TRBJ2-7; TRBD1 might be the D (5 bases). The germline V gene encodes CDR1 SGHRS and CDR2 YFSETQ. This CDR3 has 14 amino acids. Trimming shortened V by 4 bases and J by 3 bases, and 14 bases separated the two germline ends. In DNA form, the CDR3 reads TGCGCCAGCAGCCCCAGGGTAATAGGCTACGAGCAGTACTTC. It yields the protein CASSPRVIGYEQYF. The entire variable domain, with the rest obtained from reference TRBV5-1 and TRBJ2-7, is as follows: KAGVTQTPRYLIKTRGQQVTLSCSPISGHRSVSWYQQTPGQGLQFLFEYFSETQRNKGNFPGRFSGRQFSNSRSEMNVSTLELGDSALYLCASSPRVIGYEQYFGPGTRLTVT.